Listed below are T cell receptor beta chains from one sample, sequenced in a study of CD8+ T cells in alopecia areata. Generated by immunoSEQ multiplex PCR, the TCRdb table keeps only in-frame clones and is missing some. The repertoire holds 150,000 to 200,000 clones, with 60% as singletons. The sequencing here drew on CD4+ T cells sorted from blood, taken at week 4, from a patient treated with tofacitinib. These receptor sequences come from a human donor with alopecia areata. Each CDR3 is given without its conserved first and last residue. The D gene is left open where the match is weak.

d_call: -; v_call: TRBV7-2; cdr3_aa: ASSPTGYGYT
d_call: -; v_call: TRBV29-1; cdr3_aa: SVAGEFGYT
d_call: TRBD2; v_call: TRBV11-2; cdr3_aa: ASGTSGGGLETQY
d_call: -; v_call: TRBV19; cdr3_aa: ASSRWNGYT
d_call: TRBD2; v_call: TRBV7-7; cdr3_aa: ASSASGNNEQF
d_call: -; v_call: TRBV29-1; cdr3_aa: SAHTRLMNTEAF
d_call: -; v_call: TRBV29-1; cdr3_aa: SVSAWGGPYNEQF
d_call: -; v_call: TRBV30; cdr3_aa: AWVQGNSYNEQF
d_call: -; v_call: TRBV2; cdr3_aa: ASKRMGDIQY
d_call: -; v_call: TRBV19; cdr3_aa: ASTLRGARNTEAF
d_call: -; v_call: TRBV4-2; cdr3_aa: ASSRWGAKVNSPLH
d_call: -; v_call: TRBV5-1; cdr3_aa: ASSLQRNTEAF
d_call: -; v_call: TRBV6-5; cdr3_aa: ASSYSITANQPQH
d_call: TRBD2; v_call: TRBV7-8; cdr3_aa: ASSLVLSPGLAGGSEETQY
d_call: TRBD1; v_call: TRBV4-1; cdr3_aa: ASSPRTGGYGYT
d_call: -; v_call: TRBV6-4; cdr3_aa: ACPDGTEAF
d_call: -; v_call: TRBV30; cdr3_aa: AWRDTDTQY
d_call: -; v_call: TRBV10-3; cdr3_aa: AISESGRKETQY
d_call: TRBD2; v_call: TRBV29-1; cdr3_aa: SVSAAGAPGQY
d_call: -; v_call: TRBV6-5; cdr3_aa: ASSRLGGETQY
d_call: -; v_call: TRBV30; cdr3_aa: AWSTGGLLYEQY
d_call: -; v_call: TRBV29-1; cdr3_aa: SVEEGQGNTIY
d_call: -; v_call: TRBV19; cdr3_aa: ASRETGVKEQY
d_call: -; v_call: TRBV30; cdr3_aa: AWSRDNSYEQY
d_call: -; v_call: TRBV5-1; cdr3_aa: ASSPREGTGYGYT
d_call: TRBD1; v_call: TRBV6-1; cdr3_aa: ASSEYGQGNQPQH
d_call: -; v_call: TRBV29-1; cdr3_aa: SVALVEETQY
d_call: -; v_call: TRBV7-9; cdr3_aa: ASSFPGSAQY
d_call: TRBD1; v_call: TRBV29-1; cdr3_aa: SVLTGGAYEQF
d_call: -; v_call: TRBV7-2; cdr3_aa: ASSLAGSSGANVLT
d_call: -; v_call: TRBV7-2; cdr3_aa: ASSLEGGHYSNQPQH